This TCR beta chain was identified during a study of HIV-infected patients and healthy controls. Germline CDR1 is SGHTA and CDR2 is FQGNSA. V trimming: 5 bases; J trimming: 1 base; junction bases outside the gene matches: 4. CDR3 length: 15 amino acids. One entry per CDR3 protein, called by TCRdb with MiXCR from the 5' RACE reads. This sample has some 17,000 distinct CDR3 sequences; less than 20% occur once, and the top ten carry about 24%. This chain connects TRBV7-2 to TRBJ1-2; 10 bases are shared with TRBD1. The TCR originated in a human donor in good health. Sample: CD8+ T cells from blood. The CDR3 is CASSGDRGLNYGYTF. The CDR3 coding sequence is TGTGCCAGCAGCGGGGACAGGGGACTTAACTATGGCTACACCTTC.